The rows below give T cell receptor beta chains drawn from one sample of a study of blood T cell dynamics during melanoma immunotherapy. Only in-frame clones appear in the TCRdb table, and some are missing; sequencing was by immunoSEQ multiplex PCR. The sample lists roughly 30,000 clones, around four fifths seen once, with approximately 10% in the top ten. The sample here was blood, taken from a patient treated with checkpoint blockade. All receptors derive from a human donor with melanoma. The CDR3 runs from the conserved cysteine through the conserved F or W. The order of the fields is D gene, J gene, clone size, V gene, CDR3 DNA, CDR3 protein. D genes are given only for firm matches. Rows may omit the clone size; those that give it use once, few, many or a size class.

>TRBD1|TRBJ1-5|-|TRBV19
TGTGCCAGTAGTTCAGGGACAGCCAAAGGGAGCAATCAGCCCCAGCATTTT
CASSSGTAKGSNQPQHF
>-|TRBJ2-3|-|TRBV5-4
TGTGCCAGCAGCCTAGAGACGCGCGATACGCAGTATTTT
CASSLETRDTQYF
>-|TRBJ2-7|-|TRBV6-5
TGTGCCAGCAGTTACCTGGCAGGGCAAATCGAGCAGTACTTC
CASSYLAGQIEQYF
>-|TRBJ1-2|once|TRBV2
TGTGCCAGCAGTGAGGCGGCAGGGCCAAACTATGGCTACACCTTC
CASSEAAGPNYGYTF
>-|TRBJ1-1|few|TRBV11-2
TGTGCCAGCAGCAGATCCGGCCAGCTGAACACTGAAGCTTTCTTT
CASSRSGQLNTEAFF
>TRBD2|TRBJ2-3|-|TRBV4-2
TGTGCCAGCAGCCGGACTAGCGGGGAGTATACGCAGTATTTT
CASSRTSGEYTQYF
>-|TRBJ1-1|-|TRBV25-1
TGTGCCAGCAGTACCCCCGGACAGTTGAACACTGAAGCTTTCTTT
CASSTPGQLNTEAFF
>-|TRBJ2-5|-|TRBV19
TGTGCCACTTCCGGGACACTTCAAGAGACCCAGTACTTC
CATSGTLQETQYF
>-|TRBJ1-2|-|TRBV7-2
TGTGCCAGCAGCTCCCGCGGATCTACTAACTATGGCTACACCTTC
CASSSRGSTNYGYTF
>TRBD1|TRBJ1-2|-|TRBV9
TGTGCCAGCAGCGAGGACAGGGGAAAATATGGCTACACCTTC
CASSEDRGKYGYTF
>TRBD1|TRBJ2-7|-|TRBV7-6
TGTGCCAGCAGCTCCTCCCGGGACAGGGGCTCCTACGAGCAGTACTTC
CASSSSRDRGSYEQYF
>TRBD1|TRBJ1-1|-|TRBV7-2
TGTGCCAGCAGCCCTTACCGGGACAGCCGGAACACTGAAGCTTTCTTT
CASSPYRDSRNTEAFF
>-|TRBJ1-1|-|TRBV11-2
TGTGCCAGCAGCTTAAACCAGAACACTGAAGCTTTCTTT
CASSLNQNTEAFF
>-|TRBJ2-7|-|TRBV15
TGTGCCACCTCTATCGGGGAAGACGAGCAGTACTTC
CATSIGEDEQYF
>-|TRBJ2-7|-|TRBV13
TGTGCCAGCAGCTTAATCGGTCCCTCCTACGAGCAGTACTTC
CASSLIGPSYEQYF
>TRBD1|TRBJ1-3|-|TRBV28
TGTGCCAGCAGCACCAGGGGGATTGGAAACACCATATATTTT
CASSTRGIGNTIYF
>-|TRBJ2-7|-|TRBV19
TGTGCCAGTAGTGCCGTAGGGGCTAACGAGCAGTACTTC
CASSAVGANEQYF
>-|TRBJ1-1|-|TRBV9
TGTGCCAGCACCTCCGGGGCGGGCACTGAAGCTTTCTTT
CASTSGAGTEAFF
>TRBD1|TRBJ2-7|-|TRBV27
TGTGCCAGCAGTCTCGGGACAGGGGGGTCCTACGAGCAGTACTTC
CASSLGTGGSYEQYF
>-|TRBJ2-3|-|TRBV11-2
TGTGCCAGCAGCTTAGGTGTCCAGAGACGCACAGATACGCAGTATTTT
CASSLGVQRRTDTQYF
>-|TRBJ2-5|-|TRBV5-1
TGCGCCAGCAGCCAAAAAGAGACCCAGTACTTC
CASSQKETQYF
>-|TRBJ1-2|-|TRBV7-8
TGTGCCAGCAGCTTGAGAGGGGACCTTAACTATGGCTACACCTTC
CASSLRGDLNYGYTF
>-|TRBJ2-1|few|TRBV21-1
TGTGCCAGCAGCTCGACAGGTAGCTCCTACAATGAGCAGTTCTTC
CASSSTGSSYNEQFF
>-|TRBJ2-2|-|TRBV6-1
TGTGCCAGCAGTGAAGCACGGGGGCGGGGCACCGGGGAGCTGTTTTTT
CASSEARGRGTGELFF
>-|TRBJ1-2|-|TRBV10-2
TGCGCCAGCAGTGACCCAGCCCACGGAATTCTGGATACCTTC
CASSDPAHGILDTF
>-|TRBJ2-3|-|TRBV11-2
TGTGCCAGCAGCTTTGGGACCTCCGGGGATACGCAGTATTTT
CASSFGTSGDTQYF
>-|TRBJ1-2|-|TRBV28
TGTGCCAGCAGTTTACGGTCAGGGGTCGTCTATGGCTACACCTTC
CASSLRSGVVYGYTF
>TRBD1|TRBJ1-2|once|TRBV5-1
TGCGCCAGCAGCCCGGGACAGAGCTATGGCTACACCTTC
CASSPGQSYGYTF
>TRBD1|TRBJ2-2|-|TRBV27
TGTGCCAGCAGAACAGGGGGGAGTAACACCGGGGAGCTGTTTTTT
CASRTGGSNTGELFF
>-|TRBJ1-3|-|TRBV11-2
TGTGCCAGCAGCGTTCAGATTTCTGGAAACACCATATATTTT
CASSVQISGNTIYF
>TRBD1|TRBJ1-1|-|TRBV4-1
TGCGCCAGCAGCCAAGATCAGCAGGGGGCCCAGAACACTGAAGCTTTCTTT
CASSQDQQGAQNTEAFF
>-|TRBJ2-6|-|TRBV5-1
TGCGCCAGCAGCCTGGTCCCCTCTGGGGCCAACGTCCTGACTTTC
CASSLVPSGANVLTF
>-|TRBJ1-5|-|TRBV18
TGTGCCAGCTCCCTCTCTGCTTTGGTGGTGCAGCCCCAGCATTTT
CASSLSALVVQPQHF
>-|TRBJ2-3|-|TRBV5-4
TGTGCCAGCAGGGCCAGAAGCACAGATACGCAGTATTTT
CASRARSTDTQYF
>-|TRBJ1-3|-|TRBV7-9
TGTGCCAGCAGCTCCCAGGAGGGGCTGGGAAACACCATATATTTT
CASSSQEGLGNTIYF
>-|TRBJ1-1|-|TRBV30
TGTGCCTGGAGGGCCCGGATGAACACTGAAGCTTTCTTT
CAWRARMNTEAFF
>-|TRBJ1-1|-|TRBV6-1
TGTGCCAGCACCACCAGTGGGGTTGGTGAAGCTTTCTTT
CASTTSGVGEAFF
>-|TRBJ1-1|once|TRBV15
TGTGCCACCAGCAGACGACGCGCGGGCCGGGAAGCTTTCTTT
CATSRRRAGREAFF
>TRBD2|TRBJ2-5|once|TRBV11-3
TGTGCCAGCAGCCCTCGGCAGGGACTATGGACCCAGTACTTC
CASSPRQGLWTQYF